This T cell receptor (beta chain) was profiled in a study of cytomegalovirus exposure and HLA in healthy donors. General study points: There were some V segments, including TRBV6-2 and TRBV6-3, excluded as indistinguishable. Beyond CMV serostatus, there was no information to go on about immune exposure.

The CDR3 spans 18 residues. V was cut by 2 bases and J by 3 bases, with 23 bases left in between. Germline V gene sequence: CDR1 LNHDA, CDR2 SQIVND (reference sequence). This clone showed up just a few times. Antigen: not known. PCR primers comprised 60 Vbeta and 13 Jbeta primers. The repertoire was sequenced with immunoSEQ multiplex PCR; TCRdb's copy has only in-frame clones and lacks some. In the table there are 85,000 to 100,000 clones, 64% of which are singletons. The sequence came from a man aged 55 to 70 in good health and CMV-seronegative. The V and J genes are TRBV19 and TRBJ2-7; perhaps TRBD2 as D (7 bases). The sample was PBMCs. This CDR3 reads CASSISGARGSHGYEQYF. CDR3 sequence (DNA): TGTGCCAGTAGTATAAGCGGGGCCAGGGGATCCCACGGCTACGAGCAGTACTTC.